This T cell receptor (beta chain) originates from a study of blood T cells in healthy people across ages. For the second PCR, which ran for about 7 to 11 cycles, a sample-barcoded 5' primer and a J-beta primer mix were used. TCRdb redid the calling of the 5' RACE reads with MiXCR, one entry per CDR3 protein. Found here are 1.2 million to 1.5 million distinct CDR3 sequences, 59% of them singletons; the top ten hold roughly 6.3%. Concerning this clonotype: Its antigen is unknown.

Study conclusions and caveats: Older age went with lower TCR beta diversity per million T cells, in a roughly linear way. Leaving the PBMCs unsorted stopped any conclusive comparison of naive versus antigen-experienced cells.

The CDR3 has 15 amino acids. The V and J ends lost 8 bases and 7 bases, in that order; junction bases with no gene match: 8. This sequence joins TRBV12-3 or TRBV12-4 and TRBJ2-1; 13 bases line up with TRBD2. The sample taken for sequencing was blood. This sequence originates from a man between 18 and 35 years old in good health. The chain's CDR3 is CASCIGTSGINEQFF. The CDR3 nucleotides are TGTGCCAGCTGTATTGGGACTAGCGGGATTAATGAGCAGTTCTTC.